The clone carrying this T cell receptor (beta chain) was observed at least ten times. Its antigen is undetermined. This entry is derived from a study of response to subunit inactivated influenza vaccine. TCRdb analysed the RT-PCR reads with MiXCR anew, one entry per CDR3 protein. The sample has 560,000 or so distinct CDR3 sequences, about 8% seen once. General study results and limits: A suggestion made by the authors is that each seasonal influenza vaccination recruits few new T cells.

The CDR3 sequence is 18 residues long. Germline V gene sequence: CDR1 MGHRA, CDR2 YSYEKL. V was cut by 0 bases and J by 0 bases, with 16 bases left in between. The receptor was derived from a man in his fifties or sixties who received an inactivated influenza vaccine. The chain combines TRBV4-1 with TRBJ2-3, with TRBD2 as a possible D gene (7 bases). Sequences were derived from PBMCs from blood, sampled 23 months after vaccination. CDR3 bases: TGCGCCAGCAGCCAAGAGGGGGGGCTAGCGGACAGCACAGATACGCAGTATTTT. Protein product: CASSQEGGLADSTDTQYF.